The present entry profiles one TCR beta chain with its context. The antigen remains undetermined. The repertoire was sequenced with immunoSEQ multiplex PCR; TCRdb's copy has only in-frame clones and lacks some. This sample yields more than 150,000 clones, of which more than 75% are seen a single time; roughly a quarter belongs to the top ten. There are 15 residues in the CDR3. Germline V CDR1 and CDR2: SGHRS, YFSETQ. V was clipped by 6 bases and J by 2 bases; unmatched bases: 8. These data belong to a study of T cell responses to AZD1222 COVID-19 vaccine. Notes on the study in general: Along spike, vaccine-associated CD4 TCRs were found throughout, with dominance at 160-218 and 743-854.

This rearrangement joins TRBV5-1 to TRBJ2-7, with 10 bases that match TRBD1. This TCR was recovered from an adult who received the AZD1222 COVID-19 vaccine. This specimen was peripheral blood, taken 28 days after the second AZD1222 dose. CDR3 in amino acids: CASTLGQGSAYEQYF. CDR3 coding DNA: TGCGCCAGCACCCTGGGACAGGGGTCCGCCTACGAGCAGTACTTC.